What follows are 27 T cell receptor beta chains derived from one specimen sequenced in a study of blood T cell repertoires in COVID-19. Produced via immunoSEQ multiplex PCR; TCRdb's table is partial and in-frame only. The sample shows about 170,000 clones, about four fifths of them seen only once. Sequencing was carried out using peripheral blood. These receptors all stem from an older man with active or convalescent COVID-19.

The CDR3 nucleotides are TGTGCCAGCAGTTTATTCGCTAGCGGGAGTAATAACATTCAGTACTTC. Translating gives CASSLFASGSNNIQYF. The chain joins TRBV27 to TRBJ2-4; TRBD2 agrees at 10 bases. The ends lost 1 base at V and 7 bases at J; junction bases unmatched: 7. There are 16 residues in the CDR3. The germline V gene encodes CDR1 MNHEY and CDR2 SMNVEV (reference sequence).

The rearrangement uses TRBV7-9 and TRBJ2-7; 10 bases map to TRBD1. This CDR3 spans 14 amino acids. J was trimmed by 5 bases and V by 7 bases; bases with no gene match: 8. Germline CDR1 SEHNR, CDR2 FQNEAQ (reference sequence). The CDR3 sequence is CASILGTGVDEQYF. CDR3 DNA sequence: TGTGCCAGCATCCTAGGGACAGGGGTCGACGAGCAGTACTTC.

The rearrangement uses TRBV19 and TRBJ2-2; 8 bases align to TRBD1. After removal of 3 bases from V and 0 bases from J, the junction contained 6 bases not matched to a gene. The CDR3 is 17 amino acids. Germline V gene sequence: CDR1 LNHDA, CDR2 SQIVND (reference sequence). CDR3 residues: CASSIFVGQANTGELFF. CDR3 sequence (DNA): TGTGCCAGTAGTATTTTCGTGGGACAGGCGAACACCGGGGAGCTGTTTTTT.

At least ten counts were recorded for this clone. In nucleotides, the CDR3 is TGTGCCAGCAGCTTAGCGGACAGGAGACAGACTGAAGCTTTCTTT. This sequence encodes CASSLADRRQTEAFF. The chain has TRBV7-9 and TRBJ1-1, with 7 bases lining up with TRBD1. Germline lookup yields CDR1 SEHNR and CDR2 FQNEAQ (reference sequence). This CDR3 contains 15 residues. The trim removed 0 bases at V and 5 bases at J, leaving 6 bases unmatched.

This chain joins TRBV30 and TRBJ2-1; 9 nucleotides line up with TRBD2. Germline assignment: CDR1 GTSNPN and CDR2 SVGIG (reference sequence). CDR3 length: 15 amino acids. The junction had 12 bases not matched to a gene; V was cut back by 6 bases and J by 6 bases. CDR3 in DNA: TGTGCCTGTCCCGTCCGGCTAGCGGGAATCAATGAGCAGTTCTTC. Encoded protein: CACPVRLAGINEQFF.

The J gene is TRBJ1-5, the V gene TRBV19; D unresolved. Trimming took off 1 base at V and 7 bases at J, with 11 bases between the two ends. Germline V gives CDR1 LNHDA, CDR2 SQIVND (reference sequence). CDR3 length equals 14 residues. The CDR3 region is CASSIGTNEQPQHF. CDR3 bases: TGTGCCAGTAGTATAGGGACTAACGAACAGCCCCAGCATTTT.

DNA of the CDR3: TGCGCCAGCAGCTCCCCGGACAGGGGCACTGAAGCTTTCTTT. Its protein product is CASSSPDRGTEAFF. The chain has TRBV5-1 and TRBJ1-1; TRBD1 matches 9 bases. Germline CDR1 and CDR2: SGHRS and YFSETQ. CDR3 length equals 14 residues. V dropped 3 bases and J dropped 4; count of bases not matched to a gene: 4.

The chain uses TRBV7-2 and TRBJ1-2; the match to TRBD1 covers 7 bases. The length of the CDR3 is 17 residues. V trimming: 5 bases; J trimming: 4 bases; junction bases outside the gene matches: 16. Germline V gene sequence: CDR1 SGHTA, CDR2 FQGNSA. The CDR3 bases are TGTGCCAGCAGCGGCCCGGGACAGCCAATGAGAGGCTATGGCTACACCTTC. It codes for CASSGPGQPMRGYGYTF. The full variable domain, with the rest looked up from reference TRBV7-2 and TRBJ1-2, is GAGVSQSPSNKVTEKGKDVELRCDPISGHTALYWYRQSLGQGLEFLIYFQGNSAPDKSGLPSDRFSAERTGGSVSTLTIQRTQQEDSAVYLCASSGPGQPMRGYGYTFGSGTRLTVV.

This clone has a single count. V gene TRBV6-5 combines with J gene TRBJ2-5; TRBD2 aligns across 10 bases. Germline CDR1 and CDR2: MNHEY and SVGAGI. Unmatched junction bases numbered 8, after V lost 7 bases and J lost 3 bases. The CDR3 totals 15 residues. CDR3: CASNLWTSGEETQYF. The CDR3 nucleotides are TGTGCCAGCAATTTATGGACTAGCGGTGAAGAGACCCAGTACTTC.

The chain has TRBV5-1 and TRBJ1-4; unclear D gene. In germline, CDR1 is SGHRS, CDR2 YFSETQ. Trimming cost V 0 bases and J 8 bases, with 14 bases left between them. The CDR3 sequence is 15 residues long. The CDR3 here is CASSLEKAGGEKLFF. The CDR3 nucleotides are TGCGCCAGCAGCTTGGAAAAGGCTGGAGGAGAAAAACTGTTTTTT. Together with reference TRBV5-1 and TRBJ1-4, the CDR3 gives the full variable domain: KAGVTQTPRYLIKTRGQQVTLSCSPISGHRSVSWYQQTPGQGLQFLFEYFSETQRNKGNFPGRFSGRQFSNSRSEMNVSTLELGDSALYLCASSLEKAGGEKLFFGSGTQLSVL.

The rearrangement joins TRBV3-1 (or the pseudogene TRBV3-2) to TRBJ1-2; TRBD1 is a possible D gene (5 bases). Trimming took 0 bases from V and 2 from J, leaving 10 bases between them. This CDR3 has 15 residues. CDR1 is LGHDT and CDR2 is YNNKEL in the germline V gene (reference sequence). The CDR3 here is CASSQDRQGNYGYTF. The CDR3 DNA reads as TGTGCCAGCAGCCAAGATCGCCAGGGAAACTATGGCTACACCTTC.

The chain couples TRBV7-2 to TRBJ2-3; 7 bases align to TRBD2. V dropped 1 base and J dropped 5; count of bases not matched to a gene: 12. The germline V gene has CDR1 SGHTA and CDR2 FQGNSA. This CDR3 is 17 amino acids long. The CDR3 loop is CASSLEFQRGVGDTQYF. The CDR3 nucleotides are TGTGCCAGCAGCTTAGAATTCCAGCGGGGTGTTGGAGATACGCAGTATTTT. Using reference TRBV7-2 and TRBJ2-3 for the parts outside the CDR3, the full variable domain is GAGVSQSPSNKVTEKGKDVELRCDPISGHTALYWYRQSLGQGLEFLIYFQGNSAPDKSGLPSDRFSAERTGGSVSTLTIQRTQQEDSAVYLCASSLEFQRGVGDTQYFGPGTRLTVL.

This clone was recorded a few times. CDR3 residues: CASSTGQGPNTEAFF. CDR3 bases: TGTGCCAGTAGTACGGGACAGGGCCCGAACACTGAAGCTTTCTTT. The V call is TRBV19, the J call TRBJ1-1, with 9 bases matching TRBD1. Germline values: CDR1 LNHDA, CDR2 SQIVND (reference sequence). This CDR3 spans 15 amino acids. Losses at the gene ends were 4 bases for V and 1 base for J; bases not matched to a gene: 4.

The CDR3 loop reads CASSEGQYYGYTF. The DNA for the CDR3 is TGTGCCAGCAGTGAGGGACAGTACTATGGCTACACCTTC. The gene calls are TRBV6-1 and TRBJ1-2; 7 nucleotides agree with TRBD1. The CDR3 is 13 residues long. The V gene's germline CDR1 is MNHNS and CDR2 SASEGT. V shed 3 bases, J shed 3 bases, and the junction held 1 base outside the gene matches.

The chain combines TRBV5-1 with TRBJ2-5; 7 bases align to TRBD2. Germline lookup yields CDR1 SGHRS and CDR2 YFSETQ. There are 16 residues in the CDR3. The ends lost 4 bases at V and 3 bases at J; junction bases unmatched: 12. CDR3 region: CASSPGRRGLKETQYF. The CDR3 DNA follows: TGCGCCAGCAGCCCCGGACGGAGGGGACTAAAAGAGACCCAGTACTTC.

V gene TRBV5-1 combines with J gene TRBJ1-1; tentative D call: TRBD1 (6 bases). The CDR3 consists of 15 residues. Germline values: CDR1 SGHRS, CDR2 YFSETQ. Between the trimmed V and J ends, which lost 0 bases and 4 bases, there was a span of 13 bases. CDR3 nucleotides: TGCGCCAGCAGCTTGGCCTACAGGGAGGGCACTGAAGCTTTCTTT. It codes for CASSLAYREGTEAFF.

J is TRBJ1-5 and V is TRBV18, with a weak D call TRBD1 (5 bases). Germline V lookup: CDR1 KGHSH, CDR2 LQKENI. V dropped 0 bases and J dropped 7 bases, with 7 bases sitting between them. This CDR3 has 13 amino acids. In DNA form, the CDR3 reads TGTGCCAGCTCACCACCAGGGGAACAGCCCCAGCATTTT. This codes for CASSPPGEQPQHF.

This clone was counted once. The chain carries TRBV7-2 and TRBJ2-7, with 8 nucleotides matching TRBD1. This CDR3 is 15 amino acids long. Unmatched junction bases numbered 7, after V lost 4 bases and J lost 2 bases. The germline V gene encodes CDR1 SGHTA and CDR2 FQGNSA. CDR3 coding DNA: TGTGCCAGCAGCTCGGGACAGGACCTAACCTACGAGCAGTACTTC. Translated, it gives CASSSGQDLTYEQYF.

The rearrangement joins TRBV2 to TRBJ1-1, with D possibly being TRBD1 (5 bases). The CDR3 loop spans 13 amino acids. The germline V gene encodes CDR1 SNHLY and CDR2 FYNNEI. V gave up 1 base and J gave up 2 bases, with 5 bases separating them. CDR3 protein: CASSEGTNTEAFF. The CDR3 DNA follows: TGTGCCAGCAGTGAAGGGACAAACACTGAAGCTTTCTTT. Filled out from reference TRBV2 and TRBJ1-1, the complete variable domain reads EPEVTQTPSHQVTQMGQEVILRCVPISNHLYFYWYRQILGQKVEFLVSFYNNEISEKSEIFDDQFSVERPDGSNFTLKIRSTKLEDSAMYFCASSEGTNTEAFFGQGTRLTVV.

This sequence joins TRBV18 and TRBJ1-4, with D unresolved. The CDR3 totals 15 residues. Germline V gene sequence: CDR1 KGHSH, CDR2 LQKENI. V was shortened by 4 bases and J by 7 bases, with 16 bases between the two germline ends. CDR3 in DNA: TGTGCCAGCTCACAGAACAGCGGGATGGGTGAAAAACTGTTTTTT. Protein product: CASSQNSGMGEKLFF.

CDR3 sequence: CASSQLDQETQYF. CDR3 sequence (DNA): TGTGCCAGCAGCCAACTAGATCAAGAGACCCAGTACTTC. This chain uses TRBV2 with TRBJ2-5, with D possibly being TRBD2 (5 bases). This CDR3 is 13 amino acids long. The germline V and J ends were trimmed by 6 bases and 2 bases, with 10 bases remaining between them. CDR1 and CDR2 from the germline V gene are SNHLY and FYNNEI. The complete variable domain, with remaining parts taken from reference TRBV2 and TRBJ2-5, reads EPEVTQTPSHQVTQMGQEVILRCVPISNHLYFYWYRQILGQKVEFLVSFYNNEISEKSEIFDDQFSVERPDGSNFTLKIRSTKLEDSAMYFCASSQLDQETQYFGPGTRLLVL.

The chain couples TRBV18 to TRBJ2-1; TRBD2 matches 11 bases. The CDR3 has 16 amino acids. V lost 3 bases and J lost 4; bases outside the gene matches: 5. CDR1 KGHSH and CDR2 LQKENI come from the germline V gene. The CDR3 DNA sequence: TGTGCCAGCTCACCCGGGACTAGCGGAGCATACAATGAGCAGTTCTTC. Its translation: CASSPGTSGAYNEQFF.

J is TRBJ2-1 and V is TRBV6-2 or TRBV6-3; TRBD2 aligns across 7 bases. V lost 4 bases to trimming and J lost 7 bases; unmatched junction nucleotides: 7. The CDR3 is made up of 14 amino acids. Looked up from germline, CDR1 is MNHEY and CDR2 is SVGEGT. CDR3 nucleotides: TGTGCCAGCAGTTCGTCTGGACTAGATAATGAGCAGTTCTTC. Its protein product is CASSSSGLDNEQFF.

V and J are TRBV19 and TRBJ1-6; TRBD1 agrees at 10 bases. This CDR3 is 13 amino acids long. After removal of 6 bases from V and 8 bases from J, the junction contained 1 base not matched to a gene. CDR1 and CDR2 from the germline V gene are LNHDA and SQIVND (reference sequence). CDR3 in DNA: TGTGCCAGTAGGGACAGGGGGTATTCACCCCTCCACTTT. Translating gives CASRDRGYSPLHF.

The V gene is TRBV6-2 or TRBV6-3, the J gene TRBJ1-2; a possible D gene is TRBD1 (5 bases). This CDR3 has 14 residues. The V gene's germline CDR1 is MNHEY and CDR2 SVGEGT. V gave up 3 bases and J gave up 9 bases, with 17 bases separating them. The CDR3 bases are TGTGCCAGCAGTTATACAGGCCAACCCTGGAGCTACACCTTC. Amino acid sequence: CASSYTGQPWSYTF.

The CDR3 sequence is CASTLLPGLAGTGELFF. The CDR3 nucleotides are TGCGCCAGCACTCTACTGCCGGGACTAGCGGGTACCGGGGAGCTGTTTTTT. The V call is TRBV5-1, the J call TRBJ2-2; 12 nucleotides line up with TRBD2. There are 17 residues in the CDR3. The trim removed 6 bases at V and 5 bases at J, leaving 11 bases unmatched. Germline loops: CDR1 SGHRS, CDR2 YFSETQ. The full variable domain, rest sourced from reference TRBV5-1 and TRBJ2-2, is KAGVTQTPRYLIKTRGQQVTLSCSPISGHRSVSWYQQTPGQGLQFLFEYFSETQRNKGNFPGRFSGRQFSNSRSEMNVSTLELGDSALYLCASTLLPGLAGTGELFFGEGSRLTVL.

This clone was counted a single time. The gene calls are TRBV28 and TRBJ1-2, with D possibly TRBD1 on 5 matching bases. Trimming removed 2 bases from V and 8 bases from J, with 15 bases in between. Germline-derived CDR1 and CDR2 are MDHEN and SYDVKM. There are 14 residues in the CDR3. This CDR3 reads CASSLGGEIGGYTF. For the CDR3, the DNA is TGTGCCAGCAGTTTAGGAGGGGAAATAGGCGGCTACACCTTC.